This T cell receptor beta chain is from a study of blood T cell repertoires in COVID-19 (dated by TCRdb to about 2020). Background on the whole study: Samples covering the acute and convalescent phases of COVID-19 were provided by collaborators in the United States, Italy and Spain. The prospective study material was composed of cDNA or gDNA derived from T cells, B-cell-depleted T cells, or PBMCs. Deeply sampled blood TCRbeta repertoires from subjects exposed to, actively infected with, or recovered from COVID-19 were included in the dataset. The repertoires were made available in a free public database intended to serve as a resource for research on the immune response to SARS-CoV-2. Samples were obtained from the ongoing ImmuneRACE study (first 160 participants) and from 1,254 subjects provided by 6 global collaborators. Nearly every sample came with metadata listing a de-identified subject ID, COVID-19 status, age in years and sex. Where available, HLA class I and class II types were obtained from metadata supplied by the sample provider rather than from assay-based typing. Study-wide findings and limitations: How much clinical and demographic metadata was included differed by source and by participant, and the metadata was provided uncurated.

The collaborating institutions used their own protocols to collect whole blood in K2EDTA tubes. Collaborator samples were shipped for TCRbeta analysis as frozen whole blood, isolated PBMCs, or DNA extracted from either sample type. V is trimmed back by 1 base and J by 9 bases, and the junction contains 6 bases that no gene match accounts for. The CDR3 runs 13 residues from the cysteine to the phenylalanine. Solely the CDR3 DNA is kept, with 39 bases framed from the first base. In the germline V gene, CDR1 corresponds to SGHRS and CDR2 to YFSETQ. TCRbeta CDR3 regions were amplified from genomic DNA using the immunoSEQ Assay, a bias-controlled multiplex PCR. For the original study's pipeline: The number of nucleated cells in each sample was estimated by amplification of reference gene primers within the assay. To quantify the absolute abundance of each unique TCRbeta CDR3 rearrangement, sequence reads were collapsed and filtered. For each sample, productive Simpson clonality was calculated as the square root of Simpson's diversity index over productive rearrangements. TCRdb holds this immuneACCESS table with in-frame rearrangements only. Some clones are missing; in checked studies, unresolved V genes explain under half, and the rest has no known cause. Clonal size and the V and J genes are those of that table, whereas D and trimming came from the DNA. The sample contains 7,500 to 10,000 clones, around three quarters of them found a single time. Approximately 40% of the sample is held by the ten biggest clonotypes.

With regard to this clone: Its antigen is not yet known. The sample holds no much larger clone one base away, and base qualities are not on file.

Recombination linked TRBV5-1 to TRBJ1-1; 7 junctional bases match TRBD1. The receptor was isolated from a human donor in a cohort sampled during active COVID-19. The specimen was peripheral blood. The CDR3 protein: CASSLTGAPQAFF. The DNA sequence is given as TGCGCCAGCAGCTTGACAGGGGCCCCCCAAGCTTTCTTT.